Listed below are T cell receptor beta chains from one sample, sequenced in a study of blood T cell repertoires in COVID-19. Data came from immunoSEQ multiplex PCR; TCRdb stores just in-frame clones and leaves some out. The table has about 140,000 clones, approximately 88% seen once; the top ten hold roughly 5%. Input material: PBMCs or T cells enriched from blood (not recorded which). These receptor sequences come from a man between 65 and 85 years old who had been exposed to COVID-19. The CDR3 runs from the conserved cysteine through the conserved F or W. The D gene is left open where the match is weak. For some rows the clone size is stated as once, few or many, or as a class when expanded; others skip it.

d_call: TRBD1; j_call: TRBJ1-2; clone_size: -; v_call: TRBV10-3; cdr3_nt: TGTGCCATCAGTGAGAATAGGGGGCAGCGAGGCTACACCTTC; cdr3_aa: CAISENRGQRGYTF
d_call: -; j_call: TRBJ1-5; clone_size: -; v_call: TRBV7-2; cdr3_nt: TGTGCCAGCAGCTTAGGGGGGCTGAATCAGCCCCAGCATTTT; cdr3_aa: CASSLGGLNQPQHF
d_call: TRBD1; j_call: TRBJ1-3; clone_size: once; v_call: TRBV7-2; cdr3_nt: TGTGCCAGCAGTTCCACAGGGGGCTCTGGAAACACCATATATTTT; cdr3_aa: CASSSTGGSGNTIYF
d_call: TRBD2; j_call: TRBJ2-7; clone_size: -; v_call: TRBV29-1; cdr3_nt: TGCAGCGCCACTAGCGGCTACGAGCAGTACTTC; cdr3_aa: CSATSGYEQYF
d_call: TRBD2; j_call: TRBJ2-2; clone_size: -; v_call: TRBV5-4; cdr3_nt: TGTGCCAGCAGCCGCGGGGGGTCCGACACCGGGGAGCTGTTTTTT; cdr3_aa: CASSRGGSDTGELFF
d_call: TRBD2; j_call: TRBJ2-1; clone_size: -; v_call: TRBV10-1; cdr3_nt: TGCGCCAGCAGTGATGAGATAGCGGGGCCTTACAATGAGCAGTTCTTC; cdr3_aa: CASSDEIAGPYNEQFF
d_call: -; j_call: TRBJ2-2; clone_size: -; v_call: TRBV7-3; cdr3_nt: TGTGCCAGCTCACAAATGAGGGTTGCGAACACCGGGGAGCTGTTTTTT; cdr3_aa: CASSQMRVANTGELFF
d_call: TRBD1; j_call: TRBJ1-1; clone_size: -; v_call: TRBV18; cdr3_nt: TGTGCCAGCTCATTAAAAGGACAGGGGGCTTATACTGAAGCTTTCTTT; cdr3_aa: CASSLKGQGAYTEAFF
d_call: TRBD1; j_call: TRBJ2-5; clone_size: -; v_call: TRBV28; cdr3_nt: TGTGCCAGCAGTGGCCCGGGACAGGGGGCATGGGAGACCCAGTACTTC; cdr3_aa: CASSGPGQGAWETQYF
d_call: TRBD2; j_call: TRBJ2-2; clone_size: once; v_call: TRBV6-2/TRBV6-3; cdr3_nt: TGTGCCAGCAGTTACAGCTGGGGGGGCACCGGGGAGCTGTTTTTT; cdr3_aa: CASSYSWGGTGELFF
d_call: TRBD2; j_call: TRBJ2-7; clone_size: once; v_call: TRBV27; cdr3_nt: TGTGCCAGCAGTTTAATCAGCGGGAGGGCCGCCGAGCAGTACTTC; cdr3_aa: CASSLISGRAAEQYF
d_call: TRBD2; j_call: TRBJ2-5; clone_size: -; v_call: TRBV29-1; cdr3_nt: TGCAGCGTTGGGGAGGGGACCTACCAAGAGACCCAGTACTTC; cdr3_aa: CSVGEGTYQETQYF
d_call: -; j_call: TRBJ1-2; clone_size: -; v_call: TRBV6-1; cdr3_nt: TGTGCCAGCAGTGAAGGACAGTACTATGGCTACACCTTC; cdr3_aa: CASSEGQYYGYTF
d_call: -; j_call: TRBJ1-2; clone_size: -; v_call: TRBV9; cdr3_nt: TGTGCCAGCAGCGGAGACTCTTCGGGTTCCGGCTATGGCTACACCTTC; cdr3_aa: CASSGDSSGSGYGYTF
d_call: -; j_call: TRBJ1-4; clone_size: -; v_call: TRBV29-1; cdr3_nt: TGCAGCGTTGAAGATCGGGGGGCGGCTGAAAAACTGTTTTTT; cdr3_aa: CSVEDRGAAEKLFF
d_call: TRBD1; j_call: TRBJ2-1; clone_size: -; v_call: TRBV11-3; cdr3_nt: TGTGCCAGCAGCTTGACAGGGTTGTACAATGAGCAGTTCTTC; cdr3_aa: CASSLTGLYNEQFF
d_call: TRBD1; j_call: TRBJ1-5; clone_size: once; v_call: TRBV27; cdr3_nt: TGTGCCAGCAGAGCCGGGACAGGGGATAGCAATCAGCCCCAGCATTTT; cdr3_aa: CASRAGTGDSNQPQHF
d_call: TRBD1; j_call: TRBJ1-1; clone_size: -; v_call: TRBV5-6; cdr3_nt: TGTGCCAGCAGCGTGGGGACAGCCTACGGGGTAAACCCTGAAGCTTTCTTT; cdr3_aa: CASSVGTAYGVNPEAFF
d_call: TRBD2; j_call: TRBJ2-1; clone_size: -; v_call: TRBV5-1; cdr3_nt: TGCGCCAGCAGCTCCGGGACTAGCCTCTACAATGAGCAGTTCTTC; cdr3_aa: CASSSGTSLYNEQFF
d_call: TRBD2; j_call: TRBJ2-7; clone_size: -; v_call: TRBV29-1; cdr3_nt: TGCAGCGTTGAAGAGGGAGGGCAGGTCTACGAGCAGTACTTC; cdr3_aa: CSVEEGGQVYEQYF
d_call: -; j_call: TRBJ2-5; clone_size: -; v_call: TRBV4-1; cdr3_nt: TGCGCCAGCAGCCGAGATCAGGGGACACAAGAGACCCAGTACTTC; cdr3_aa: CASSRDQGTQETQYF
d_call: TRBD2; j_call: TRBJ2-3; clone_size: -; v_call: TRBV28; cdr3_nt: TGTGCCAGCAGCCTAGCGGGAGAAGGAGGGGATACGCAGTATTTT; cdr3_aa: CASSLAGEGGDTQYF
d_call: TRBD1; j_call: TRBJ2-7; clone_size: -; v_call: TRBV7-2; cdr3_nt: TGTGCCAGCAGCTTGACAGGGGCCTCCTACGAGCAGTACTTC; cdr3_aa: CASSLTGASYEQYF
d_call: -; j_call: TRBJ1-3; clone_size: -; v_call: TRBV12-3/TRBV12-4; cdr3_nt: TGTGCCAGCAGTTCATGGAGGATCCCCATATATTTT; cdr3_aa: CASSSWRIPIYF
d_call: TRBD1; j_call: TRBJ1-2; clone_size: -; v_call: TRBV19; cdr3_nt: TGTGCCAGTAATGAACAGGGGGCGTGGGGCTACACCTTC; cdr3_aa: CASNEQGAWGYTF
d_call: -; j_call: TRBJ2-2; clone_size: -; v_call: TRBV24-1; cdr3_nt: TGTGCCACCAGTGGCATTCGAGGATTCACCGGGGAGCTGTTTTTT; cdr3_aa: CATSGIRGFTGELFF
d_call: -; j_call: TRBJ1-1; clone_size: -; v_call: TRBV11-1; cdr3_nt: TGTGCCAGCAGATTAACCACAGGGAGTGAAGCTTTCTTT; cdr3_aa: CASRLTTGSEAFF
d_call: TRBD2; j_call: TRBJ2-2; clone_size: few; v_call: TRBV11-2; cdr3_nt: TGTGCCAGCAGCTCTTTGACTAGCGGGAGCGCCGGGGAGCTGTTTTTT; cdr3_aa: CASSSLTSGSAGELFF
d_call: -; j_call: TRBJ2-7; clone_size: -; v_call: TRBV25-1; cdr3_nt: TGTGCCAGCAGTGAATTGGGTTCGGGCAGGGGAAACGAGCAGTACTTC; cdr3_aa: CASSELGSGRGNEQYF
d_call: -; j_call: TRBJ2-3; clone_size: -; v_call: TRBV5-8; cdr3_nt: TGTGCCAGCAGCCGGCCGGGTCTGCAGCTTAGCACAGATACGCAGTATTTT; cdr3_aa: CASSRPGLQLSTDTQYF
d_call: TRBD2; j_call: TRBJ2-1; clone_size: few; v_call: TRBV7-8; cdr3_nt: TGTGCCAGCAGCCGTGGTGGGGGACTAGATGTCTTC; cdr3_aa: CASSRGGGLDVF
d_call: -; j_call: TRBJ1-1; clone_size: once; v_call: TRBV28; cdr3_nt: TGTGCCAGCAGTTTCACCCCGGGCATGCCGCGAGGAGGGAACACTGAAGCTTTCTTT; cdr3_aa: CASSFTPGMPRGGNTEAFF
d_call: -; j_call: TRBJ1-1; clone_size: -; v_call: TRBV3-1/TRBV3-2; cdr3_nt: TGTGCCAGCAGCTACCGGGTTTCGGACACTGAAGCTTTCTTT; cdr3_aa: CASSYRVSDTEAFF
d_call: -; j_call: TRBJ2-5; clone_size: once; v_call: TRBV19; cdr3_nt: TGTGCCAGTAGTAGCTCCAACTACCCATCTGAGACCCAGTACTTC; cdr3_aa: CASSSSNYPSETQYF
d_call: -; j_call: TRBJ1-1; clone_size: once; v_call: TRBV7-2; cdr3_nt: TGTGCCAGCAGCCTCTACAGGGAGACTGAAGCTTTCTTT; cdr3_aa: CASSLYRETEAFF
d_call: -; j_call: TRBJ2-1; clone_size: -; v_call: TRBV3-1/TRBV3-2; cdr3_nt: TGTGCCAGCAGCCAAGAGGGGAGGCCTCAGTTCTTC; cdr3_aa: CASSQEGRPQFF
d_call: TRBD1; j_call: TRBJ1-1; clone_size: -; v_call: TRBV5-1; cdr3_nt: TGCGCCAGCAGCTTCACAGGGGGAGGCGGCACTGAAGCTTTCTTT; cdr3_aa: CASSFTGGGGTEAFF
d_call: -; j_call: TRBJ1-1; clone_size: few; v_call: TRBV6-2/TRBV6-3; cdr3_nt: TGTGCCAGCAGTTACTGGTCGGGGTTAGAAGCTTTCTTT; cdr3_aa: CASSYWSGLEAFF
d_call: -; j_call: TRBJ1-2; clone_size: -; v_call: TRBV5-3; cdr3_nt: TGTGCCAGAAGCTTCCTCGTGTACCGAGGCCCCTATGGCTACACCTTC; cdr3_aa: CARSFLVYRGPYGYTF
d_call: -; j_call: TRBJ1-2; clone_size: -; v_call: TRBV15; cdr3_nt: TGTGCCACCAGCAGAGATCAGGCTTCAGGTGGCTACACCTTC; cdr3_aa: CATSRDQASGGYTF
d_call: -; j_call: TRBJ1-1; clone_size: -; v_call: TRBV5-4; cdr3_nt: TGTGCCAGCAGCTTGGCCGGGACATTGAACACTGAAGCTTTCTTT; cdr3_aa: CASSLAGTLNTEAFF
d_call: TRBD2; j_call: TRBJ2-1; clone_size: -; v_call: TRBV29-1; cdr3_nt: TGCAGCGTTGAAGATCTACGGGGGGTGAATGAGCAGTTCTTC; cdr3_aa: CSVEDLRGVNEQFF
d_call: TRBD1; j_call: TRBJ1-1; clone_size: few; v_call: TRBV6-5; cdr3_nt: TGTGCCAGCAGTTCGACAGGGGGTACTGAAGCTTTCTTT; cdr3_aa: CASSSTGGTEAFF
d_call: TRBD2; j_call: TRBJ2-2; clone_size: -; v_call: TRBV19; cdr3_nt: TGTGCCAGTAGTGGGGAGACTAGCCCGCTGAACACCGGGGAGCTGTTTTTT; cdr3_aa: CASSGETSPLNTGELFF
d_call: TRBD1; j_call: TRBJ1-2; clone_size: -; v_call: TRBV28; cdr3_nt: TGTGCCAGCAGTCAGACAGGGGCCTCCTATGGCTACACCTTC; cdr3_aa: CASSQTGASYGYTF
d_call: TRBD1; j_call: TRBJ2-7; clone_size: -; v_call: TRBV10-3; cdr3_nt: TGTGCCATCAGTGAGGCCGGGACAGGGGGTTACGAGCAGTACTTC; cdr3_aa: CAISEAGTGGYEQYF
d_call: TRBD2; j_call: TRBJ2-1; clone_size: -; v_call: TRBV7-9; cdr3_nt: TGTGCCAGCAGACTAGCGGCCTACAATGAGCAGTTCTTC; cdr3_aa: CASRLAAYNEQFF
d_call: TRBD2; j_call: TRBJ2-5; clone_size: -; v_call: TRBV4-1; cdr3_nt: TGCGCCAGCAGCCGTATACTAGCGGGAGGTAAAAAGACCCAGTACTTC; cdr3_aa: CASSRILAGGKKTQYF
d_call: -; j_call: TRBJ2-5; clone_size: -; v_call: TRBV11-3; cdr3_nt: TGTGCCAGCAGCTTAGTGGGAGGATCGCAGGAGACCCAGTACTTC; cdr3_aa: CASSLVGGSQETQYF